This TCR beta chain was identified in a study of T-cell reconstitution after alpha-beta-depleted transplantation in children. Germline CDR1 reads LNHDA; CDR2 reads SQIVND (reference sequence). The CDR3 sequence is 14 residues long. The V gene end was trimmed by 3 bases and the J gene end by 5 bases; junction bases not matched to a gene: 1. Details on this clonotype: The antigen remains undetermined.

Overall study results and limits: Newly produced T cells mostly provided counts and TCRbeta diversity after one year, as hyperexpanded clones declined. Several hundred expanded graft clones reportedly were the source of alpha-beta T cells about two months after transplant.

The library targeted TCRbeta and was prepared with unique molecular identifiers. One entry per CDR3 protein, called by TCRdb with MiXCR from the PCR reads. The sample consists of 300,000 to 400,000 distinct CDR3 sequences, around 16% of them appearing once. The genes are TRBV19 and TRBJ2-2; 9 nucleotides agree with TRBD1. The source material was PBMCs, mostly from graft donor cells, sampled 360 days after TCRalphabeta/CD19-depleted stem cell transplant. The sequence derives from a male patient aged 2 to 9 who had a stem cell transplant for acute lymphoblastic leukemia, so the T cells may come from the graft donor. CDR3 sequence: CASSIGTGTGELFF. CDR3 DNA sequence: TGTGCCAGTAGTATCGGGACAGGGACCGGGGAGCTGTTTTTT. Full variable domain (missing parts from reference TRBV19 and TRBJ2-2): DGGITQSPKYLFRKEGQNVTLSCEQNLNHDAMYWYRQDPGQGLRLIYYSQIVNDFQKGDIAEGYSVSREKKESFPLTVTSAQKNPTAFYLCASSIGTGTGELFFGEGSRLTVL.